The rows below give T cell receptor beta chains drawn from one sample of a study of T cell responses to AZD1222 COVID-19 vaccine. The method was immunoSEQ multiplex PCR; TCRdb's version includes in-frame clones alone and lacks a portion of them. The sample carries about 130,000 clones, roughly 90% recorded once. Sequencing used peripheral blood, obtained on day 0 of AZD1222 vaccination. The receptors stem from an adult in good health. CDR3s include the opening cysteine and the closing phenylalanine or tryptophan. The D gene is left open where the match is weak. Clone sizes are given selectively: once, few, many, or a class where the clone is expanded.

clone_size,d_call,j_call,v_call,cdr3_aa,cdr3_nt
.,TRBD2,TRBJ2-7,TRBV10-1,CASSPGLAGAYEQYF,TGCGCCAGCAGCCCTGGACTAGCGGGGGCCTACGAGCAGTACTTC
.,.,TRBJ2-1,TRBV19,CASSALRTVRNEQFF,TGTGCCAGTAGTGCTCTGAGGACAGTAAGAAATGAGCAGTTCTTC
.,.,TRBJ2-2,TRBV2,CASSEQGSTGELFF,TGTGCCAGCAGTGAACAGGGGTCCACCGGGGAGCTGTTTTTT
.,.,TRBJ1-2,TRBV3-1/TRBV3-2,CASSQDGQGGYGYTF,TGTGCCAGCAGCCAAGATGGTCAGGGAGGGTATGGCTACACCTTC
.,.,TRBJ2-2,TRBV7-9,CASSQGGTGELFF,TGTGCCAGCAGCCAGGGAGGCACCGGGGAGCTGTTTTTT
.,.,TRBJ2-2,TRBV2,CASSEALIGSMTNTGELFF,TGTGCCAGCAGTGAAGCGCTTATAGGCAGCATGACGAACACCGGGGAGCTGTTTTTT
.,.,TRBJ1-2,TRBV27,CASSPDRFYGYTF,TGTGCCAGCAGCCCCGACAGATTTTATGGCTACACCTTC
.,.,TRBJ1-3,TRBV5-1,CASSTLSGNTIYF,TGCGCCAGCAGCACTCTCTCTGGAAACACCATATATTTT
.,TRBD2,TRBJ2-1,TRBV4-3,CASSQDSGGTYNEQFF,TGCGCCAGCAGCCAAGATTCGGGAGGGACCTACAATGAGCAGTTCTTC
.,TRBD1,TRBJ1-6,TRBV5-1,CASSGGGGRTYNSPLHF,TGCGCCAGCAGCGGCGGAGGGGGCCGGACCTATAATTCACCCCTCCACTTT
.,TRBD1,TRBJ2-1,TRBV7-9,CASTTGSSYNEQFF,TGTGCCAGTACGACAGGGAGCTCCTACAATGAGCAGTTCTTC
.,.,TRBJ2-5,TRBV11-2,CASSVGTYKEETQYF,TGTGCCAGCAGCGTCGGGACTTACAAGGAAGAGACCCAGTACTTC
medium-sized,.,TRBJ1-1,TRBV6-5,CASSYSEVTEAFF,TGTGCCAGCAGTTACTCGGAGGTGACTGAAGCTTTCTTT
.,TRBD2,TRBJ2-3,TRBV2,CASGTTSGSIPDTQYF,TGTGCCAGCGGTACCACTAGCGGGAGTATCCCAGATACGCAGTATTTT
once,.,TRBJ1-4,TRBV19,CASENRLSTNEKLFF,TGTGCCAGTGAGAACAGGTTATCAACTAATGAAAAACTGTTTTTT
once,TRBD1,TRBJ2-1,TRBV4-2,CASSRDSGIGEQFF,TGTGCCAGCAGCCGGGACAGTGGCATCGGGGAGCAGTTCTTC
.,.,TRBJ2-7,TRBV5-5,CASSSRVPYEQYF,TGTGCCAGCAGCTCCAGGGTCCCCTACGAGCAGTACTTC
.,.,TRBJ2-6,TRBV18,CASSPYSVSTGANVLTF,TGTGCCAGCTCACCATATAGTGTTTCAACCGGGGCCAACGTCCTGACTTTC
.,TRBD2,TRBJ2-5,TRBV25-1,CASSELTSGSPQETQYF,TGTGCCAGCAGTGAATTAACTAGCGGGAGCCCCCAAGAGACCCAGTACTTC
.,TRBD1,TRBJ1-2,TRBV5-5,CASILLPGQGGYGYTF,TGTGCCAGCATCCTTCTACCGGGACAGGGGGGCTATGGCTACACCTTC
.,.,TRBJ2-6,TRBV6-2/TRBV6-3,CASSPRDAGANVLTF,TGTGCCAGCAGCCCCAGGGATGCTGGGGCCAACGTCCTGACTTTC
.,TRBD2,TRBJ2-3,TRBV7-3,CASSLGLASSTDTQYF,TGTGCCAGCAGCTTAGGACTAGCGTCTAGCACAGATACGCAGTATTTT
once,.,TRBJ1-1,TRBV27,CASSPKTGTEAFF,TGTGCCAGCAGTCCGAAGACGGGAACTGAAGCTTTCTTT
.,.,TRBJ1-1,TRBV19,CASSLTGTELELNTEAFF,TGTGCCAGTAGTCTGACCGGGACCGAGCTTGAGCTTAACACTGAAGCTTTCTTT
once,TRBD2,TRBJ2-3,TRBV10-2,CASSEFGELAGPTTDTQYF,TGCGCCAGCAGTGAGTTTGGGGAACTAGCGGGGCCTACCACAGATACGCAGTATTTT
.,TRBD1,TRBJ2-7,TRBV5-1,CASSLEPGTAYEQYF,TGCGCCAGCAGCTTGGAGCCTGGGACAGCCTACGAGCAGTACTTC
.,.,TRBJ2-1,TRBV12-3/TRBV12-4,CASSSHAGGEQFF,TGTGCCAGCAGTTCTCACGCCGGGGGTGAGCAGTTCTTC
.,TRBD2,TRBJ2-7,TRBV4-2,CASRAGTSGRYSYEQYF,TGTGCCAGCAGGGCCGGGACTAGCGGGCGATACTCCTACGAGCAGTACTTC
.,.,TRBJ1-5,TRBV3-1/TRBV3-2,CASSQAEFNQPQHF,TGTGCCAGCAGCCAAGCTGAGTTCAATCAGCCCCAGCATTTT
.,.,TRBJ2-4,TRBV7-2,CASSATGEGNIQYF,TGTGCCAGCAGCGCAACAGGGGAGGGGAACATTCAGTACTTC
.,.,TRBJ1-2,TRBV27,CASSFSPRWSYTF,TGTGCCAGCAGTTTTTCCCCCAGGTGGAGCTACACCTTC
.,.,TRBJ2-3,TRBV5-1,CASMRGGSTDTQYF,TGCGCCAGCATGAGGGGAGGAAGCACAGATACGCAGTATTTT
.,.,TRBJ1-2,TRBV7-2,CASSRLQGSYGYTF,TGTGCCAGCAGCCGTCTCCAGGGCTCATATGGCTACACCTTC
.,.,TRBJ2-1,TRBV18,CASSPNTGQGEQFF,TGTGCCAGCTCACCAAACACAGGGCAGGGTGAGCAGTTCTTC
.,TRBD2,TRBJ2-1,TRBV3-1/TRBV3-2,CASSQGLAGGNEQFF,TGTGCCAGCAGCCAAGGACTAGCGGGAGGCAATGAGCAGTTCTTC